These 27 T cell receptor beta chains were all obtained from the same sample, sequenced in a study of T-cell memory formation after mild COVID-19. TCRdb redid the calling of the 5' RACE reads with MiXCR, one entry per CDR3 protein. The sample carries about 210,000 distinct CDR3 sequences, 25% to 35% recorded once. The sequencing sample was made of PBMCs or a T cell subset sorted from them (not recorded which). Source of these receptors: an adult woman who had mild COVID-19 (a few samples of this study predate the infection). Cell type and time point are not known.

This clonotype has only a few counts. This chain uses TRBV7-8 with TRBJ2-1, with TRBD1 matching 8 bases. This CDR3 has 16 residues. Germline assignment: CDR1 SGHVS and CDR2 FQNEAQ. Losses at the gene ends were 2 bases for V and 5 bases for J; bases not matched to a gene: 8. In DNA, the CDR3 is TGTGCCAGCAGCTTACGTAGGACAGGGACCAACAATGAGCAGTTCTTC. It yields the protein CASSLRRTGTNNEQFF.

In this sample, this clonotype turned up a few times. This chain links TRBV29-1 with TRBJ2-7; 10 bases agree with TRBD2. The CDR3 is 12 residues long. J gave up 5 bases and V 6 bases, and 4 bases lay outside the gene matches. Germline V lookup: CDR1 SQVTM, CDR2 ANQGSEA. CDR3 nucleotide sequence: TGCAGCGTCTCAGCGGGAGGGGACGAGCAGTACTTC. Amino acids: CSVSAGGDEQYF.

This clonotype was seen at least ten times. The CDR3 region is CASSLGDDTQYF. The CDR3, as DNA: TGCGCCAGCAGCTTGGGTGATGATACGCAGTATTTT. The chain employs TRBV5-1 and TRBJ2-3; the D is unclear. The V gene's germline CDR1 is SGHRS and CDR2 YFSETQ. The CDR3 is 12 residues long. V shed 0 bases and J shed 6 bases, with 5 bases lying between them.

This clonotype turned up a few times. The V call is TRBV2, the J call TRBJ2-3; 8 positions match TRBD2. Germline trimming cut 11 bases from V and 2 bases from J; bases unmatched to any gene: 12. The CDR3 loop spans 15 amino acids. The germline V gene has CDR1 SNHLY and CDR2 FYNNEI. The chain's CDR3 is CACAVEAGVTDTQYF. CDR3 in DNA: TGTGCCTGCGCGGTGGAAGCGGGGGTCACAGATACGCAGTATTTT.

CDR3 sequence reads: CSARPLGQRGTNYGYTF. In nucleotides, the CDR3 is TGCAGTGCTAGACCCTTGGGACAGAGGGGAACTAACTATGGCTACACCTTC. The chain carries TRBV20-1 and TRBJ1-2; TRBD1 aligns across 7 bases. The CDR3 is made up of 17 amino acids. Germline CDR1 reads DFQATT; CDR2 reads SNEGSKA (reference sequence). With 2 bases clipped from V and 0 bases from J, the junction kept 12 bases outside the gene matches.

This clonotype was counted ten times or more. CDR3 in amino acids: CASSLPGQETQYF. DNA for the CDR3: TGTGCCAGCAGCCTTCCAGGGCAAGAGACCCAGTACTTC. This chain uses TRBV3-1 with TRBJ2-5; perhaps TRBD1 as D (5 bases). Trimming removed 4 bases from V and 2 bases from J, with 8 bases in between. The CDR3 runs to 13 residues. CDR1 is LGHDT and CDR2 is YNNKEL in the germline V gene (reference sequence).

The rearrangement uses TRBV24-1 and TRBJ2-7; D unresolved. Trimming removed 7 bases from V and 3 bases from J, with 9 bases in between. Germline V gives CDR1 KGHDR, CDR2 SFDVKD. This CDR3 spans 12 amino acids. In DNA, the CDR3 is TGTGCCACCAGCTCTCAAGGCTACGAGCAGTACTTC. This sequence encodes CATSSQGYEQYF.

This clonotype was observed a handful of times. The rearrangement joins TRBV5-1 to TRBJ2-1; tentative D call: TRBD2 (6 bases). V was trimmed by 7 bases and J by 4 bases, leaving 12 bases between them. The V gene's germline CDR1 is SGHRS and CDR2 YFSETQ. The CDR3 consists of 13 residues. This chain's CDR3 is CASLGEAYNEQFF. CDR3 bases: TGCGCCAGCTTAGGGGAGGCTTACAATGAGCAGTTCTTC.

This clonotype was counted between two and nine times. The rearrangement uses TRBV27 and TRBJ2-5; 9 nucleotides match TRBD2. V shed 10 bases, J shed 5 bases, and the junction held 11 bases outside the gene matches. The CDR3 is made up of 14 amino acids. Per germline, CDR1 MNHEY and CDR2 SMNVEV (reference sequence). In nucleotides, the CDR3 is TGTGCCACGAGTCAGCGGGGGGCGAGGGAGACCCAGTACTTC. Translated, it gives CATSQRGARETQYF.

This clonotype turned up a few times. This chain joins TRBV7-3 and TRBJ2-7, with D perhaps given as TRBD1 or TRBD2 (5 bases each). This CDR3 has 15 amino acids. Germline values: CDR1 SGHTA, CDR2 FQGTGA. Trimming left V 5 bases short and J 0 bases short, with 14 bases between. Written as DNA, the CDR3 is TGTGCCAGCAGCCCTGAGCCGGGGACCTCCTACGAGCAGTACTTC. Amino acid sequence: CASSPEPGTSYEQYF. Together with reference TRBV7-3 and TRBJ2-7, the CDR3 gives the full variable domain: GAGVSQTPSNKVTEKGKYVELRCDPISGHTALYWYRQSLGQGPEFLIYFQGTGAADDSGLPNDRFFAVRPEGSVSTLKIQRTERGDSAVYLCASSPEPGTSYEQYFGPGTRLTVT.

This clonotype showed up just a few times. The chain employs TRBV7-9 and TRBJ2-3; possibly TRBD2 for D (5 bases). The CDR3 has 14 amino acids. CDR1 is SEHNR, CDR2 FQNEAQ, per germline (reference sequence). V was clipped by 3 bases and J by 2 bases, with 9 bases between them. The CDR3 loop reads CASSLKRDTDTQYF. CDR3 bases: TGTGCCAGCAGCTTGAAGAGGGACACAGATACGCAGTATTTT.

This clonotype was observed a few times. This chain connects TRBV20-1 to TRBJ2-1; D ambiguous. This CDR3 contains 12 residues. Trimming cost V 4 bases and J 1 base, with 5 bases left between them. The germline gives CDR1 DFQATT, CDR2 SNEGSKA (reference sequence). The CDR3 spells CSATLSYNEQFF. In nucleotides, the CDR3 is TGCAGTGCTACATTGTCCTACAATGAGCAGTTCTTC.

This clonotype appeared a few times. The V gene is TRBV20-1, the J gene TRBJ1-1; tentative D call: TRBD1 (6 bases). The germline V and J ends were trimmed by 5 bases and 5 bases, with 18 bases remaining between them. This CDR3 has 14 residues. The germline V gene has CDR1 DFQATT and CDR2 SNEGSKA (reference sequence). The CDR3 nucleotides are TGCAGTGCTCCGCAGGCGGGGGGCCTGACTGAAGCTTTCTTT. This gives the protein CSAPQAGGLTEAFF.

This clonotype was observed a few times. J is TRBJ2-1 and V is TRBV12-3 or TRBV12-4; TRBD1 aligns across 8 bases. Losses at the gene ends were 7 bases for V and 5 bases for J; bases not matched to a gene: 7. The CDR3 loop spans 14 amino acids. The CDR3 region has the DNA TGTGCCAGCAACCTACAGGGGGGCCACAATGAGCAGTTCTTC. Translating it yields CASNLQGGHNEQFF.

In this sample, this clonotype turned up a few times. The chain uses TRBV12-3 or TRBV12-4 and TRBJ2-2, with 8 bases fitting TRBD1. The J segment lost 2 bases and the V segment lost 4 bases, leaving 15 bases of the junction unmatched. CDR3 length: 19 residues. The CDR3 loop reads CASSSQTGAIGLNTGELFF. DNA for the CDR3: TGTGCCAGCAGTTCCCAGACAGGGGCCATAGGGTTAAACACCGGGGAGCTGTTTTTT.

The chain employs TRBV4-3 and TRBJ2-7; 8 bases match TRBD2. CDR1 is LGHNA and CDR2 is YSLEER in the germline V gene. The CDR3 is made up of 15 amino acids. The junction had 3 bases not matched to a gene; V was cut back by 0 bases and J by 2 bases. CDR3 coding DNA: TGCGCCAGCAGCCAAGAGTCGGGAGGGGCCTACGAGCAGTACTTC. Protein: CASSQESGGAYEQYF.

A few counts support this clonotype. The V and J genes are TRBV7-8 and TRBJ2-2; D may be TRBD1 (7 bases). Deletions cut 7 bases from V and 1 base from J, with 16 bases between. Germline V gene lookup returns CDR1 SGHVS and CDR2 FQNEAQ. This CDR3 is built from 16 residues. The CDR3 sequence: CASIKGASVNTGELFF. CDR3 nucleotides: TGTGCCAGCATTAAGGGGGCTAGCGTGAACACCGGGGAGCTGTTTTTT.

This clonotype was seen only a few times. The rearrangement joins TRBV6-5 to TRBJ1-1, with 8 bases that match TRBD1. The germline V gene encodes CDR1 MNHEY and CDR2 SVGAGI. The CDR3 has 12 amino acids. V was clipped by 8 bases and J by 6 bases; unmatched bases: 5. CDR3 bases: TGTGCCAGCCGGACAGGGCTATCTGAAGCTTTCTTT. Translating it yields CASRTGLSEAFF.

This clonotype was counted a few times. This chain connects TRBV7-8 to TRBJ2-5, with 12 bases aligning to TRBD2. Germline V CDR1 and CDR2: SGHVS, FQNEAQ. Trimming removed 5 bases from V and 1 base from J; junction bases left unmatched: 8. This CDR3 spans 17 amino acids. The CDR3 protein is CASSLSGLAGLQETQYF. CDR3 DNA sequence: TGTGCCAGCAGCCTTTCGGGACTAGCGGGCCTCCAAGAGACCCAGTACTTC.

The chain couples TRBV4-1 to TRBJ2-1, with 7 bases that match TRBD2. CDR3 size: 17 residues. Germline V gives CDR1 MGHRA, CDR2 YSYEKL. Trimming at V came to 1 base and at J to 4 bases, leaving 10 bases not matched to a gene. The CDR3 protein is CASSQVVAGVLYNEQFF. The CDR3 region has the DNA TGCGCCAGCAGCCAAGTAGTGGCGGGGGTCTTATACAATGAGCAGTTCTTC.

The rearrangement uses TRBV12-5 and TRBJ2-3, with 12 positions matching TRBD2. Germline V CDR1 and CDR2: LGHNT, FRNRAP. V lost 6 bases, J lost 8 bases, and 12 bases stayed unmatched. The CDR3 runs to 16 residues. CDR3 DNA sequence: TGTGCTAGTGGGCCTACTAGCGGGGGGACGCCCGGTACGCAGTATTTT. Translation gives CASGPTSGGTPGTQYF.

This clonotype was seen only a few times. This chain joins TRBV6-6 and TRBJ2-1; D is unresolved. Trimming left V 4 bases short and J 4 bases short, with 11 bases between. Germline V gene data show CDR1 as MNHNY and CDR2 as SVGAGI (reference sequence). The CDR3 has 14 residues. The CDR3 loop reads CASSSEMRYNEQFF. The CDR3 nucleotides are TGTGCCAGCAGTTCCGAGATGCGGTACAATGAGCAGTTCTTC.

This clonotype was seen only once. The genes are TRBV6-2 or TRBV6-3 and TRBJ2-1; D unresolved. V shed 0 bases and J shed 7 bases, with 16 bases lying between them. The CDR3 sequence is 16 residues long. From germline, CDR1 is MNHEY and CDR2 SVGEGT. CDR3 sequence reads: CASSYSAALHRNEQFF. The CDR3 DNA reads as TGTGCCAGCAGTTACTCGGCAGCCCTACATCGGAATGAGCAGTTCTTC.

The chain carries TRBV20-1 and TRBJ1-2; D not resolved. Trimming removed 0 bases from V and 8 bases from J, with 19 bases in between. CDR3 size: 15 residues. Germline loops: CDR1 DFQATT, CDR2 SNEGSKA (reference sequence). DNA for the CDR3: TGCAGTGCTAGAGATTCATCGACATCCCGGAGGGGCTACACCTTC. This sequence encodes CSARDSSTSRRGYTF.

This chain joins TRBV20-1 and TRBJ1-6; D might be TRBD1 (6 bases). Trimming removed 6 bases from V and 0 bases from J, with 15 bases in between. CDR1 is DFQATT and CDR2 is SNEGSKA in the germline V gene (reference sequence). This CDR3 region has 16 residues. This CDR3 is CSAQRGGSSYNSPLHF. In nucleotides, the CDR3 is TGCAGTGCCCAGAGAGGGGGGAGCTCCTATAATTCACCCCTCCACTTT.

This clonotype has only a few counts. The chain couples TRBV6-5 to TRBJ1-4, with unresolved D. CDR1 is MNHEY, CDR2 SVGAGI, per germline. The CDR3 sequence is 15 residues long. V lost 6 bases and J lost 4, with 15 bases in between. The CDR3 DNA sequence: TGTGCCAGCAGATCTAGAGGCAGCTATAATGAAAAACTGTTTTTT. Residues: CASRSRGSYNEKLFF.

The rearrangement uses TRBV28 and TRBJ2-1; D is unclear. The CDR3 is made up of 10 amino acids. Germline V gives CDR1 MDHEN, CDR2 SYDVKM. The germline V and J ends were trimmed by 5 bases and 5 bases, with 1 base remaining between them. The CDR3 nucleotides are TGTGCCAGCAGTAACAATGAGCAGTTCTTC. It encodes CASSNNEQFF.